These T cell receptor beta chains were read from a single sample in a study of blood T cell repertoires in COVID-19. TCRdb keeps only in-frame clones here, not all; method: immunoSEQ multiplex PCR. Altogether 250,000 to 400,000 clones are present, under 90% being singletons, with the ten largest covering roughly 2.9%. The sequenced sample was peripheral blood. The receptors derive from a woman in her twenties or thirties with COVID-19, enrolled during active disease. The CDR3 runs from the conserved cysteine through the conserved F or W. Each record gives: D gene, V gene, clone size, J gene, CDR3 protein, CDR3 DNA. D genes are given only for firm matches. For some rows the clone size is stated as once, few or many, or as a class when expanded; others skip it.

>TRBD1|TRBV29-1|.|TRBJ2-5
CSVDRTRETQYF
TGCAGCGTGGACAGGACAAGGGAGACCCAGTACTTC
>.|TRBV5-5|once|TRBJ1-2
CASSLTLNLANYGYTF
TGTGCCAGCAGCTTGACCCTAAACTTAGCTAACTATGGCTACACCTTC
>TRBD1|TRBV28|.|TRBJ1-4
CASSLGQSNEKLFF
TGTGCCAGCAGTTTGGGACAGTCTAATGAAAAACTGTTTTTT
>.|TRBV9|.|TRBJ1-1
CASSDRPGTQNTEAFF
TGTGCCAGCAGCGACCGCCCCGGGACACAGAACACTGAAGCTTTCTTT
>.|TRBV6-5|.|TRBJ1-2
CASRTGSNFYGYTF
TGTGCCAGCAGAACAGGGTCAAACTTCTATGGCTACACCTTC
>TRBD2|TRBV14|.|TRBJ2-1
CASSQGSGRAKGFNEQFF
TGTGCCAGCAGCCAGGGTAGCGGGAGGGCCAAGGGTTTTAATGAGCAGTTCTTC
>TRBD1|TRBV11-2|once|TRBJ2-7
CASSATGTYEQYF
TGTGCCAGCAGCGCGACAGGGACCTACGAGCAGTACTTC
>.|TRBV27|.|TRBJ1-6
CASSLLLGAEALSPLHF
TGTGCCAGCAGTTTATTATTGGGTGCGGAGGCGTTATCACCCCTCCACTTT
>.|TRBV18|.|TRBJ1-5
CASSPGQPHPNQPQHF
TGTGCCAGCTCACCTGGACAGCCTCATCCTAATCAGCCCCAGCATTTT
>TRBD2|TRBV10-2|once|TRBJ2-1
CASSEETSFYNEQFF
TGCGCCAGCAGTGAGGAGACTAGCTTTTACAATGAGCAGTTCTTC
>TRBD2|TRBV5-5|once|TRBJ2-7
CASSRSLAGSYEQYF
TGTGCCAGCAGCCGATCTCTAGCGGGCTCCTACGAGCAGTACTTC
>TRBD1|TRBV12-5|.|TRBJ2-5
CASGAASGRTRGLQFGQYF
TGTGCTAGTGGTGCGGCGTCTGGGCGGACAAGGGGGCTTCAGTTTGGCCAGTACTTC
>TRBD1|TRBV7-2|.|TRBJ1-1
CASSSRTGALNTEAFF
TGTGCCAGCAGCTCTAGAACAGGGGCCCTAAACACTGAAGCTTTCTTT
>.|TRBV5-4|.|TRBJ1-3
CASSEALSNTIYF
TGTGCCAGCAGCGAGGCGCTGTCAAACACCATATATTTT
>TRBD1|TRBV27|.|TRBJ1-2
CASSLGGQGNGYTF
TGTGCCAGCAGTTTAGGAGGACAGGGCAATGGCTACACCTTC
>.|TRBV25-1|.|TRBJ2-7
CASSDSSSPGKQYF
TGTGCCAGCAGTGATTCCTCATCCCCGGGAAAGCAGTACTTC
>TRBD1|TRBV19|.|TRBJ1-1
CASRDRFMNTEAFF
TGTGCCAGTAGGGACAGGTTCATGAACACTGAAGCTTTCTTT
>TRBD1|TRBV28|.|TRBJ1-1
CATEPTGYTEAFF
TGTGCCACCGAACCGACAGGGTACACTGAAGCTTTCTTT
>TRBD2|TRBV3-1/TRBV3-2|.|TRBJ2-1
CASSQDWGTSSSNEQFF
TGTGCCAGCAGCCAAGACTGGGGGACTAGCTCGTCCAATGAGCAGTTCTTC
>TRBD2|TRBV29-1|.|TRBJ2-7
CSVVGLADHEQYF
TGCAGCGTTGTGGGACTAGCGGACCACGAGCAGTACTTC
>.|TRBV23-1|.|TRBJ2-1
CASSQSGGRGKVGEQFF
TGCGCCAGCAGTCAATCAGGTGGCAGGGGTAAGGTGGGTGAGCAGTTCTTC
>.|TRBV6-5|.|TRBJ1-6
CASSPRTRQESPLHF
TGTGCCAGCAGTCCACGGACACGGCAGGAGTCACCCCTCCACTTT
>TRBD1|TRBV25-1|.|TRBJ2-7
CASRQLGGQGQGEQYF
TGTGCCAGCAGACAACTAGGGGGACAGGGGCAGGGTGAGCAGTACTTC
>TRBD2|TRBV28|.|TRBJ2-1
CASRFGTRLGSYNEQFF
TGTGCCAGCAGATTCGGGACTAGACTTGGCTCCTACAATGAGCAGTTCTTC
>.|TRBV19|.|TRBJ1-5
CASSMVSRNQPQHF
TGTGCCAGTAGTATGGTTAGTCGCAATCAGCCCCAGCATTTT
>.|TRBV7-3|.|TRBJ1-1
CASSYASGVAEAFF
TGTGCCAGCAGCTATGCCTCCGGGGTCGCTGAAGCTTTCTTT
>TRBD2|TRBV19|.|TRBJ2-1
CASSLLAGEMSEQFF
TGTGCCAGTAGTCTTCTAGCGGGAGAGATGAGTGAGCAGTTCTTC
>.|TRBV14|few|TRBJ1-1
CASSRGPNTEAFF
TGTGCCAGCAGCCGGGGCCCCAACACTGAAGCTTTCTTT
>.|TRBV5-1|.|TRBJ2-2
CASSLAASGSTGELFF
TGCGCCAGCAGCTTGGCGGCTTCAGGGTCCACCGGGGAGCTGTTTTTT
>.|TRBV7-9|.|TRBJ1-1
CASSLAGGGPHFSF
TGTGCCAGCAGCTTAGCAGGCGGGGGCCCACATTTTTCCTTT
>TRBD1|TRBV18|.|TRBJ2-1
CASSPPKGTGVDEQFF
TGTGCCAGCTCACCACCGAAGGGGACAGGAGTAGATGAGCAGTTCTTC
>.|TRBV9|.|TRBJ2-1
CASSVSRHEQFF
TGTGCCAGCAGCGTATCCAGGCATGAGCAGTTCTTC
>.|TRBV2|.|TRBJ1-1
CASRNQVTGTEAFF
TGTGCCAGCAGGAACCAAGTGACGGGGACTGAAGCTTTCTTT
>.|TRBV30|.|TRBJ1-2
CAWSAGYRGYTF
TGTGCCTGGAGCGCAGGTTATCGGGGCTACACCTTC
>TRBD1|TRBV4-1|.|TRBJ1-2
CASSQDNQGALNGYTF
TGCGCCAGCAGCCAAGATAACCAGGGGGCTCTGAATGGCTACACCTTC
>.|TRBV3-1/TRBV3-2|.|TRBJ1-1
CASSQEMLAAEAFF
TGTGCCAGCAGCCAAGAAATGCTGGCAGCTGAAGCTTTCTTT
>.|TRBV5-1|.|TRBJ1-1
CASSPLQGNTEAFF
TGCGCCAGCAGCCCGTTACAGGGGAACACTGAAGCTTTCTTT